Each of the 22 T cell receptor beta chains below was sequenced from the same sample in a study of shared clonotypes between healthy human individuals. Assay: immunoSEQ multiplex PCR; the TCRdb copy retains only in-frame clones and omits some. The sample has 2 million to 2.5 million clones; almost 96% are singletons. Sequencing input: naive CD4+ T cells sorted from blood. Noted subset: CD45RA+ positively selected. These TCRs come from a man aged 18 to 35 in good health.

V is TRBV5-1 and J is TRBJ1-2; D might be TRBD1 (5 bases). CDR3 length: 14 amino acids. Germline-derived CDR1 and CDR2 are SGHRS and YFSETQ. With 3 bases removed from V and 6 bases from J, the gap between germline ends came to 15 bases. CDR3 residues: CASSYGVQGDGYTF. In nucleotides, the CDR3 is TGCGCCAGCAGCTATGGTGTCCAGGGCGATGGCTACACCTTC.

As regards this clone: This same CDR3 is encoded by further DNA sequences in the sample. The genes are TRBV9 and TRBJ2-1; perhaps TRBD2 as D (6 bases). CDR1 SGDLS and CDR2 YYNGEE come from the germline V gene. The CDR3 is 13 amino acids. V lost 0 bases and J 6 bases, leaving 7 bases between the germline ends. CDR3 sequence (DNA): TGTGCCAGCAGCGTAGGACTAGTCAATGAGCAGTTCTTC. Translation gives CASSVGLVNEQFF.

The J gene is TRBJ2-4, the V gene TRBV2; D gene ambiguous. The V gene lost 8 bases and the J gene lost 0 bases, with 20 bases spanning the gap. This CDR3 comprises 17 residues. Germline V CDR1 and CDR2: SNHLY, FYNNEI. The CDR3 nucleotides read TGTGCCAGCGGAGTCGGCCCCACACCAGTAGCCAAAAACATTCAGTACTTC. This gives the protein CASGVGPTPVAKNIQYF.

The chain couples TRBV30 to TRBJ2-1; the match to TRBD2 covers 11 bases. J lost 3 bases, V lost 3 bases, and 7 bases had no gene match. The germline V gene encodes CDR1 GTSNPN and CDR2 SVGIG (reference sequence). The CDR3 contains 16 residues. CDR3 sequence: CAWSPLAGAFYNEQFF. The DNA for the CDR3 is TGTGCCTGGAGCCCACTAGCGGGAGCCTTCTACAATGAGCAGTTCTTC.

This chain joins TRBV6-6 and TRBJ1-2; the D gene is possibly TRBD1 (6 bases). CDR1 and CDR2 from the germline V gene are MNHNY and SVGAGI (reference sequence). Trimming took off 2 bases at V and 3 bases at J, with 16 bases between the two ends. CDR3 size: 16 residues. CDR3 DNA: TGTGCCAGCAGTTACGATTCCGGGGGGCGCGACTATGGCTACACCTTC. Protein product: CASSYDSGGRDYGYTF.

The sample holds one count of this clone. The chain couples TRBV29-1 to TRBJ2-2, with 12 bases lining up with TRBD1. CDR3 length: 14 amino acids. Per germline, CDR1 SQVTM and CDR2 ANQGSEA. V trimming: 5 bases; J trimming: 6 bases; junction bases outside the gene matches: 4. In DNA, the CDR3 is TGCAGCGTTCTGGGACAGGGGGCTTCCGGGGAGCTGTTTTTT. It codes for CSVLGQGASGELFF.

V and J are TRBV2 and TRBJ2-2; TRBD1 agrees at 7 bases. The CDR3 loop spans 15 amino acids. Germline V gene sequence: CDR1 SNHLY, CDR2 FYNNEI. The trim removed 4 bases at V and 4 bases at J, leaving 6 bases unmatched. The CDR3 here is CASSVVRGPTGELFF. In DNA, the CDR3 is TGTGCCAGCAGTGTTGTAAGGGGGCCCACCGGGGAGCTGTTTTTT.

This rearrangement joins TRBV28 to TRBJ2-3, with a weak D call TRBD1 (6 bases). CDR1 is MDHEN and CDR2 is SYDVKM in the germline V gene. CDR3 length equals 13 residues. V shed 5 bases and J shed 5 bases, with 11 bases lying between them. This chain's CDR3 is CASSPQQGDTQYF. The CDR3 DNA reads TGTGCCAGCAGTCCCCAACAGGGAGATACGCAGTATTTT.

The CDR3: CASSQPGQGNEKLFF. CDR3 coding DNA: TGCGCCAGCAGCCAACCGGGACAGGGCAATGAAAAACTGTTTTTT. The V and J genes are TRBV4-1 and TRBJ1-4, with 9 bases matching TRBD1. The CDR3 loop spans 15 amino acids. Per germline, CDR1 MGHRA and CDR2 YSYEKL. V lost 2 bases and J lost 5; bases outside the gene matches: 3.

In its sample, this clone was seen once. The gene calls are TRBV5-8 and TRBJ1-4, with 7 bases that match TRBD1. The CDR3 loop spans 15 amino acids. Per germline, CDR1 SGHTS and CDR2 YDEGEE. V dropped 5 bases and J dropped 7; count of bases not matched to a gene: 11. The CDR3 reads CASSYVGQEGEKLFF. The CDR3 nucleotides read TGTGCCAGCAGTTACGTCGGACAGGAAGGTGAAAAACTGTTTTTT.

The chain employs TRBV6-6 and TRBJ1-1; 7 nucleotides align to TRBD1. The CDR3 runs 16 residues. Trimming at V came to 5 bases and at J to 1 base, leaving 10 bases not matched to a gene. Germline V CDR1 and CDR2: MNHNY, SVGAGI (reference sequence). DNA for the CDR3: TGTGCCAGCAGTCCACCCCAGACAGGGAAGAACACTGAAGCTTTCTTT. Translated: CASSPPQTGKNTEAFF.

V is TRBV4-1 and J is TRBJ2-2; TRBD2 is a possible D gene (6 bases). The germline gives CDR1 MGHRA, CDR2 YSYEKL. The CDR3 totals 17 residues. V lost 3 bases and J 5 bases, leaving 19 bases between the germline ends. The CDR3 DNA follows: TGCGCCAGCAGCCACGAAAGACTAGTCTCCCTTACCGGGGAGCTGTTTTTT. Translating gives CASSHERLVSLTGELFF.

The chain uses TRBV28 and TRBJ2-7; 11 bases match TRBD1. The CDR3 spans 15 residues. In germline, CDR1 is MDHEN, CDR2 SYDVKM. Trimming took 7 bases from V and 0 from J; bases not matched to a gene: 5. The CDR3 loop is CASITGTGGSYEQYF. CDR3 sequence (DNA): TGTGCCAGCATTACGGGGACAGGGGGCTCCTACGAGCAGTACTTC.

This sequence joins TRBV5-4 and TRBJ2-7; D unclear. CDR3 length: 13 residues. V lost 5 bases to trimming and J lost 6 bases, with 15 bases between them. Germline CDR1 is SGHNT and CDR2 is YYREEE (reference sequence). CDR3 nucleotides: TGTGCCAGCAGAGACTCGCAAACCCCCGAGCAGTACTTC. Translated: CASRDSQTPEQYF.

The V call is TRBV11-2, the J call TRBJ2-1, with 9 bases identical to TRBD2. Losses at the gene ends were 0 bases for V and 3 bases for J; bases not matched to a gene: 6. Germline values: CDR1 SGHAT, CDR2 FQNNGV. This CDR3 has 17 amino acids. The CDR3 nucleotides read TGTGCCAGCAGCTTAGAAGAGACTAGCGGCATCTACAATGAGCAGTTCTTC. The encoded protein is CASSLEETSGIYNEQFF.

Concerning this clone: Other DNA sequences within the sample encode an identical CDR3. J is TRBJ1-2 and V is TRBV6-1; D is unclear. Between the trimmed V and J ends, which lost 6 bases and 3 bases, there was a span of 11 bases. Germline V gives CDR1 MNHNS, CDR2 SASEGT. The CDR3 has 13 amino acids. CDR3 sequence: CASSVSGDYGYTF. The CDR3 nucleotides are TGTGCCAGCAGCGTCTCGGGAGACTATGGCTACACCTTC.

The chain uses TRBV10-1 and TRBJ2-7; D gene ambiguous. Trimming shortened V by 4 bases and J by 6 bases, and 13 bases separated the two germline ends. The CDR3 runs 13 residues. Germline V gene sequence: CDR1 WNHNN, CDR2 SYGVQD (reference sequence). This CDR3 reads CASSARLLGEQYF. CDR3 sequence (DNA): TGCGCCAGCAGTGCGCGGTTATTAGGCGAGCAGTACTTC.

CDR3 sequence (DNA): TGTGCCAGCAGCTCCCCCCGGGGCAATGAGCAGTTCTTC. It specifies CASSSPRGNEQFF. The chain links TRBV11-2 to TRBJ2-1; D might be TRBD2 (5 bases). CDR3 length: 13 residues. Germline lookup yields CDR1 SGHAT and CDR2 FQNNGV. The V gene lost 4 bases and the J gene lost 6 bases, with 10 bases spanning the gap.

The chain uses TRBV14 and TRBJ1-2, with D tentatively TRBD1 (5 bases). Germline lookup yields CDR1 SGHDN and CDR2 FVKESK. Trimming took 0 bases from V and 9 from J, leaving 14 bases between them. This CDR3 spans 14 amino acids. The CDR3 DNA is TGTGCCAGCAGCCAAGACGGCGCAGGGCGTAGCTACACCTTC. Translation: CASSQDGAGRSYTF.

This clone is a singleton in its sample. The V and J genes are TRBV4-1 and TRBJ1-1; 8 nucleotides align to TRBD1. The CDR3 is made up of 15 amino acids. The V gene end was trimmed by 1 base and the J gene end by 4 bases; junction bases not matched to a gene: 5. Germline CDR1 MGHRA, CDR2 YSYEKL. Written as DNA, the CDR3 is TGCGCCAGCAGCCAAGGAGACAGGGGAGGCACTGAAGCTTTCTTT. It specifies CASSQGDRGGTEAFF.

The V gene is TRBV5-5, the J gene TRBJ1-1; tentative D call: TRBD1 (5 bases). Trimming took off 0 bases at V and 1 base at J, with 16 bases between the two ends. Per germline, CDR1 SGHKS and CDR2 YYEKEE (reference sequence). The CDR3 runs to 17 residues. DNA of the CDR3: TGTGCCAGCAGCTTGGCCCTCGGGGGAAGGGCGAACACTGAAGCTTTCTTT. Amino acid sequence: CASSLALGGRANTEAFF.

This chain connects TRBV2 to TRBJ2-3; 12 nucleotides agree with TRBD2. The V gene end was trimmed by 4 bases and the J gene end by 2 bases; junction bases not matched to a gene: 4. CDR1 and CDR2 from the germline V gene are SNHLY and FYNNEI. The CDR3 loop spans 16 amino acids. DNA for the CDR3: TGTGCCAGCAGTGGATGGACTAGCGGGATCACAGATACGCAGTATTTT. Translated: CASSGWTSGITDTQYF. The variable domain in full, completed from reference TRBV2 and TRBJ2-3, reads EPEVTQTPSHQVTQMGQEVILRCVPISNHLYFYWYRQILGQKVEFLVSFYNNEISEKSEIFDDQFSVERPDGSNFTLKIRSTKLEDSAMYFCASSGWTSGITDTQYFGPGTRLTVL.